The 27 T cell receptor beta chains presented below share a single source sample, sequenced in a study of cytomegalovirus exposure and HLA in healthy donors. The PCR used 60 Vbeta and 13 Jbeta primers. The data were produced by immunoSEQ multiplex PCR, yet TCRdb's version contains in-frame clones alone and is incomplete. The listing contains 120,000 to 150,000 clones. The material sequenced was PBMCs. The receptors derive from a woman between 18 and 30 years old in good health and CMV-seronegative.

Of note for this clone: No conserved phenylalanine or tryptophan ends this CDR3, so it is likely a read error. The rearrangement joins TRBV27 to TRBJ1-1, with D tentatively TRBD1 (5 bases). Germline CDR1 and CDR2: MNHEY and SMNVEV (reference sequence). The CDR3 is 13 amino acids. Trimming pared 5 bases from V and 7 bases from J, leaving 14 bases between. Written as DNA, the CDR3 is TGTGCCAGCAGTCCTGTCCCAGGGCTTGAAGCTTTCTCT. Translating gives CASSPVPGLEAFS.

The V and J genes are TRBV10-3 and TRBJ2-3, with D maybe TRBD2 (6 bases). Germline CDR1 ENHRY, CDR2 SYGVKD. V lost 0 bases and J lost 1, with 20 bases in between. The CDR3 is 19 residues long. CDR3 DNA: TGTGCCATCAGTGAGTCTCTAGGTCGAGGCGGGAAAGGCACAGATACGCAGTATTTT. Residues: CAISESLGRGGKGTDTQYF.

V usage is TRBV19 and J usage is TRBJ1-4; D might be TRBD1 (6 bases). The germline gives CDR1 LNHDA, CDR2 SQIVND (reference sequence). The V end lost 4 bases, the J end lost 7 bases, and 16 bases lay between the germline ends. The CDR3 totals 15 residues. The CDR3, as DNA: TGTGCCAGTAGTACCCATCAGGGGACGGGTGAAAAACTGTTTTTT. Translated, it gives CASSTHQGTGEKLFF. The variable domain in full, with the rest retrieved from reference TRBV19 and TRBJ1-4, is DGGITQSPKYLFRKEGQNVTLSCEQNLNHDAMYWYRQDPGQGLRLIYYSQIVNDFQKGDIAEGYSVSREKKESFPLTVTSAQKNPTAFYLCASSTHQGTGEKLFFGSGTQLSVL.

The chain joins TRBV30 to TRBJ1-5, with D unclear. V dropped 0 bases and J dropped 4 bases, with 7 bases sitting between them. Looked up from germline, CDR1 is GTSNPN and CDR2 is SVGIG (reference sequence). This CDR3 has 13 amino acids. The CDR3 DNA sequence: TGTGCCTGGAGTGTACGGGAGAATCAGCCCCAGCATTTT. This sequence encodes CAWSVRENQPQHF.

The CDR3 here is CASVGQGGQPQHF. In nucleotides, the CDR3 is TGTGCTAGTGTGGGCCAGGGGGGACAGCCCCAGCATTTT. V and J are TRBV12-5 and TRBJ1-5; 7 positions match TRBD1. The trim removed 7 bases at V and 7 bases at J, leaving 7 bases unmatched. The germline V gene has CDR1 LGHNT and CDR2 FRNRAP. This CDR3 spans 13 amino acids.

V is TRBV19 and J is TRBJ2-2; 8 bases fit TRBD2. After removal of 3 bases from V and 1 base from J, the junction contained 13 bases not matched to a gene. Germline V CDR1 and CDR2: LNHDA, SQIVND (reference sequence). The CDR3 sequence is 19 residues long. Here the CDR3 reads CASSMLWRRSGRNTGELFF. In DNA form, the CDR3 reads TGTGCCAGTAGTATGTTGTGGAGAAGAAGCGGGAGGAACACCGGGGAGCTGTTTTTT.

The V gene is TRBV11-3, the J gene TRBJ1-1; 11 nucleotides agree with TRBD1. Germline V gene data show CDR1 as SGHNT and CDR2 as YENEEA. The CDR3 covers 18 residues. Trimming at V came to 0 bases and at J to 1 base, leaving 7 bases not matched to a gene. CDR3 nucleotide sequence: TGTGCCAGCAGCTTAGATCTTAGGACAGGGGGCTGGAACACTGAAGCTTTCTTT. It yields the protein CASSLDLRTGGWNTEAFF.

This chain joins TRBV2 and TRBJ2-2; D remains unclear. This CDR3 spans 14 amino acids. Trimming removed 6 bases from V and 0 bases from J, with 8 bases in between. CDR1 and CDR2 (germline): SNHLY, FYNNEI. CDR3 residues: CASRERTNTGELFF. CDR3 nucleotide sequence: TGTGCCAGCAGGGAGCGAACGAACACCGGGGAGCTGTTTTTT.

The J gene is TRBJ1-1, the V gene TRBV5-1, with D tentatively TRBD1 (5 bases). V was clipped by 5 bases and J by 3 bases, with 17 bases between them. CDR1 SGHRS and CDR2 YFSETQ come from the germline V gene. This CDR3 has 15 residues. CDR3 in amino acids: CASRRLEGVDTEAFF. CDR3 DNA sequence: TGCGCCAGCAGAAGGCTGGAAGGGGTTGACACTGAAGCTTTCTTT.

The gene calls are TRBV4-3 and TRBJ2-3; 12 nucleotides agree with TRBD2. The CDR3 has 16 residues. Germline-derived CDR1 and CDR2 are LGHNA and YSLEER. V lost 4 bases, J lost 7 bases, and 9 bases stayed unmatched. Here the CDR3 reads CASSPGLAGSVHTQYF. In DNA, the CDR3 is TGCGCCAGCAGCCCAGGACTAGCGGGGTCCGTTCATACGCAGTATTTT.

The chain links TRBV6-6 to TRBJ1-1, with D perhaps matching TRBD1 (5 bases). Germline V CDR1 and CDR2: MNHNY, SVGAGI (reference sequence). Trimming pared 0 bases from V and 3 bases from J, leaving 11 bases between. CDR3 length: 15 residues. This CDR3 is CASSYSTLGDTEAFF. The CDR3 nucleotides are TGTGCCAGCAGTTACTCGACGTTAGGGGACACTGAAGCTTTCTTT.

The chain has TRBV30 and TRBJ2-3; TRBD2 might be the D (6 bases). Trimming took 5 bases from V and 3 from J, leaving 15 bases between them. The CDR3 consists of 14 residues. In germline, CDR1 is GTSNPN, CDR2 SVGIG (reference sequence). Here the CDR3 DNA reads TGTGCCTGGGGGGCGGAGGGGAGGACAGATACGCAGTATTTT. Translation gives CAWGAEGRTDTQYF.

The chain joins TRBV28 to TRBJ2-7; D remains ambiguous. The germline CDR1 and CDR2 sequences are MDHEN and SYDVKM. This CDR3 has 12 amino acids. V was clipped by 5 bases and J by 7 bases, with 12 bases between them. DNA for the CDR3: TGTGCCAGCAGTCCCCCACCCGGGGAGCAGTACTTC. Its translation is CASSPPPGEQYF.

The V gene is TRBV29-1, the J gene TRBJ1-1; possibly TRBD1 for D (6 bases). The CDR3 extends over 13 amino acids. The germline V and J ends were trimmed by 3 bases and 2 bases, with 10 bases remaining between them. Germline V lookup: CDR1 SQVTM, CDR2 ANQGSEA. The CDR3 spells CSVDPGGNTEAFF. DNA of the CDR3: TGCAGCGTTGATCCGGGGGGCAACACTGAAGCTTTCTTT.

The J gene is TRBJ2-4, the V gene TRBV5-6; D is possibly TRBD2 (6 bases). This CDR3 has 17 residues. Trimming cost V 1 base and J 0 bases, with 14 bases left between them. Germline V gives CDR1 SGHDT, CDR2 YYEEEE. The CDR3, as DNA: TGTGCCAGCAGCTTGTATTCCGGGGGTTTAGCCAAAAACATTCAGTACTTC. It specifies CASSLYSGGLAKNIQYF.

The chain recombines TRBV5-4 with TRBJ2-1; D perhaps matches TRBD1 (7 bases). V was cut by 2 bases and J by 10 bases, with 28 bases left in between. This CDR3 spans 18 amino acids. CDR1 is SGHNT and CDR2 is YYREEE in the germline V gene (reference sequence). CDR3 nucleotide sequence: TGTGCCAGCAGCTTTCCCAGCTTGGGGTCAGGGGGGAGAAGGGAGCAGTTCTTC. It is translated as CASSFPSLGSGGRREQFF.

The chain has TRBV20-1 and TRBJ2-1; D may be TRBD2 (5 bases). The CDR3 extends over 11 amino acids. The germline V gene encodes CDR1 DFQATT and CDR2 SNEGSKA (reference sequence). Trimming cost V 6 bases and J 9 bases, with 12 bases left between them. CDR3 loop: CSAGSRPEQFF. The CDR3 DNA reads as TGCAGTGCAGGGAGTAGACCTGAGCAGTTCTTC.

The DNA of the CDR3 is TGTGCCAGCAGCCGGGACTATATGAGTAATGAGCAGTTCTTC. Translated, it gives CASSRDYMSNEQFF. The gene calls are TRBV11-2 and TRBJ2-1, with 7 bases fitting TRBD2. Germline assignment: CDR1 SGHAT and CDR2 FQNNGV. The CDR3 loop spans 14 amino acids. V lost 5 bases to trimming and J lost 7 bases; unmatched junction nucleotides: 8.

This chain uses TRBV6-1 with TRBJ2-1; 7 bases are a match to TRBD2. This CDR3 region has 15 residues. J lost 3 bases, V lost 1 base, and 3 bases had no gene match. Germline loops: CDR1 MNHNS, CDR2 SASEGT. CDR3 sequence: CASSEGGTIYNEQFF. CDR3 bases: TGTGCCAGCAGTGAAGGAGGGACTATCTACAATGAGCAGTTCTTC.

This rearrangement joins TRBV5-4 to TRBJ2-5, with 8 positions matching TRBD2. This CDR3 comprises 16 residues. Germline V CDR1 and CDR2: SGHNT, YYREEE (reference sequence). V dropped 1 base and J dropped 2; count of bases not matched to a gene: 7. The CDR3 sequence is CASSLYEASGQETQYF. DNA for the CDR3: TGTGCCAGCAGCTTGTATGAGGCTAGCGGGCAAGAGACCCAGTACTTC.

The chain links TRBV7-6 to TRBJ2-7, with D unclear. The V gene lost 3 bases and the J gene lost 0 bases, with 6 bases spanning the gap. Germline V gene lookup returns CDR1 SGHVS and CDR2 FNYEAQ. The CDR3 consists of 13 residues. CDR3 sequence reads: CASSFLASYEQYV. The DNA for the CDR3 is TGTGCCAGCAGCTTTTTAGCCTCCTACGAGCAGTACGTC.

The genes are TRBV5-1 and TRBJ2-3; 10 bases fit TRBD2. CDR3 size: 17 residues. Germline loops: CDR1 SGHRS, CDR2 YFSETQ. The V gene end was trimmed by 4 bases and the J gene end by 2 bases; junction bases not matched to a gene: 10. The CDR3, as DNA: TGCGCCAGCAGCCGGTCTCAAGCGGGAGGGTACACAGATACGCAGTATTTT. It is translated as CASSRSQAGGYTDTQYF.

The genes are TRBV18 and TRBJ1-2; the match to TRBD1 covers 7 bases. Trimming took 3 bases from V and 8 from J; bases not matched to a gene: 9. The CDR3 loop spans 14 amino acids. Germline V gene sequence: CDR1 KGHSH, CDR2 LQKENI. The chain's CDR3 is CASSPSEGAGGYTF. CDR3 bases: TGTGCCAGCTCACCTTCGGAGGGGGCAGGAGGCTACACCTTC.

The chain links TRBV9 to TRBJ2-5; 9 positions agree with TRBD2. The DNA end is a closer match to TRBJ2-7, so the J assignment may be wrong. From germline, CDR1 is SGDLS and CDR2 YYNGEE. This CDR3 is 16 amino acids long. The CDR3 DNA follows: TGTGCCAGCAGCGTCGGGGCGGGAGGGCCGTCCTACGAGCAGTACTTC. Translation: CASSVGAGGPSYEQYF.

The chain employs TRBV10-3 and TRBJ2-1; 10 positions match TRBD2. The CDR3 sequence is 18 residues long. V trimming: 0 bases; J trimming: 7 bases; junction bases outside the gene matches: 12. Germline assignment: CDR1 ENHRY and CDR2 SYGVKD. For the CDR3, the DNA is TGTGCCATCAGTGAGTCCTCGGGTCGAGCGGGAGGGAGGAATGAGCAGTTCTTC. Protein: CAISESSGRAGGRNEQFF.

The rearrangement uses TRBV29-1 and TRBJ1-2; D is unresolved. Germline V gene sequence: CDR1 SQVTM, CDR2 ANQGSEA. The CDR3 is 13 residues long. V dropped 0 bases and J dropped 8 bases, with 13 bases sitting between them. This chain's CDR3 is CSVEDPPGRGYTF. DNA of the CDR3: TGCAGCGTTGAAGATCCGCCGGGTCGAGGCTACACCTTC.

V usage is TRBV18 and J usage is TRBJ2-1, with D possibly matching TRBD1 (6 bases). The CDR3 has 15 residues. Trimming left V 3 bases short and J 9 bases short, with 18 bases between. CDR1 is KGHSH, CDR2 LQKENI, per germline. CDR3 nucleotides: TGTGCCAGCTCACCTGGCCAGGGGTCGATGGTTGAGCAGTTCTTC. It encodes CASSPGQGSMVEQFF.